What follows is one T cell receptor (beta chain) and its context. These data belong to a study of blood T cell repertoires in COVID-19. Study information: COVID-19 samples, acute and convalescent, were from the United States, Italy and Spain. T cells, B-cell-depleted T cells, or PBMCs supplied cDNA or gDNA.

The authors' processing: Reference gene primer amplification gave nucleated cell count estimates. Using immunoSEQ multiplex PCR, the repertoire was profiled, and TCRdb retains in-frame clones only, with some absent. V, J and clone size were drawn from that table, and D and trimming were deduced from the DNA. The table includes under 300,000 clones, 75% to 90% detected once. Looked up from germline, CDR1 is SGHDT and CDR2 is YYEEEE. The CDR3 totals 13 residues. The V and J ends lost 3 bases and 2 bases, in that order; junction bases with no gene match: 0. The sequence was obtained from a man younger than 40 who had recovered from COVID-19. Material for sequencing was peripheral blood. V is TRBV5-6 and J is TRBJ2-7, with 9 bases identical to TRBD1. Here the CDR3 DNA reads TGTGCCAGCAGCTGGACAGGGGCCTACGAGCAGTACTTC. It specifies CASSWTGAYEQYF.